The entry below gives a single T cell receptor beta chain sequence along with its context. Its antigen is not known. Stated time point: week 3, after first cycle of checkpoint inhibitor. Response was assessed by RECIST 1.1 at 12 weeks, except two rapid progressors. Patients with prior systemic cancer treatment, concomitant immunosuppressants, or other active malignancies were excluded. Germline V CDR1 and CDR2: SGHNT, YYREEE (reference sequence). V lost 4 bases, J lost 3 bases, and 5 bases stayed unmatched. CDR3 length equals 14 residues. This sample is part of a study of blood T cell dynamics during melanoma immunotherapy. General study points: The most clonal sorted CD8+ subset, immune-effector cells, was closest to cell-free DNA CDR3 sequences.

Generated by immunoSEQ multiplex PCR, the TCRdb table keeps only in-frame clones and is missing some. Here the sample spans some 16,000 clones, about 94% being singletons. The receptor was isolated from a human donor with melanoma. The chain couples TRBV5-4 to TRBJ2-7, with 9 bases lining up with TRBD2. Material: effector memory CD8+ T cells from blood, obtained from a patient treated with checkpoint blockade. The CDR3 nucleotides read TGTGCCAGCAGCCCTAGCGGGAAGATCTACGAGCAGTACTTC. This sequence encodes CASSPSGKIYEQYF.